The clone carrying this TCR beta chain was counted many times. Via MiXCR, TCRdb re-called the 5' RACE reads, giving one row per CDR3 protein. The repertoire has some 130,000 distinct CDR3 sequences, 6.6% of them found once; the top ten carry under 0.8%. The data derive from a study of T cells after yellow fever vaccination. On the study more broadly: SMART-Seq v4 Ultra Low Input handled preparation of low-cell-number fractions.

Sequenced material: CD4+ T cells sorted from PBMCs, taken 10 days after the yellow fever booster vaccination. The receptor's source is a man younger than 40 who received the YFV17D yellow fever vaccine.

CDR3 residues: CASSVGAGQGSYQETQYF. The CDR3 DNA reads as TGTGCCAGCAGCGTAGGTGCCGGCCAGGGGTCGTACCAAGAGACCCAGTACTTC. This rearrangement joins TRBV9 to TRBJ2-5; tentative D call: TRBD1 (6 bases). Germline-derived CDR1 and CDR2 are SGDLS and YYNGEE. The CDR3 is 18 residues long. Trimming cost V 0 bases and J 0 bases, with 18 bases left between them.